Listed here are 8 T cell receptor beta chains from one sample, sequenced in a study of shared T cell receptors in the human thymus. Method: immunoSEQ multiplex PCR; TCRdb's copy keeps in-frame clones and lacks some. The sample includes some 640,000 clones, more than 75% seen only once; the top ten take approximately 0.0097%. The same sample was also used in a study of human thymus T cells.

Sequenced sample: thymocytes. The source of these receptors is a boy under three years old with a congenital heart defect.

This clone was picked up one time. The chain couples TRBV4-1 to TRBJ2-7, with D uncertain. V gave up 1 base and J gave up 4 bases, with 14 bases separating them. The V gene's germline CDR1 is MGHRA and CDR2 YSYEKL. CDR3 length: 15 amino acids. The CDR3 DNA reads as TGCGCCAGCAGCCAAGTAGGTACTACACTTTACGAGCAGTACTTC. This sequence encodes CASSQVGTTLYEQYF.

The J gene is TRBJ2-1, the V gene TRBV28; 8 positions agree with TRBD2. Looked up from germline, CDR1 is MDHEN and CDR2 is SYDVKM. Trimming cost V 5 bases and J 0 bases; bases outside gene matches: 6. This CDR3 spans 16 amino acids. The CDR3 reads CASSASGGYSYNEQFF. In nucleotides, the CDR3 is TGTGCCAGCAGTGCCAGCGGGGGTTACTCCTACAATGAGCAGTTCTTC.

The V call is TRBV20-1, the J call TRBJ2-1; D gene unclear. From germline, CDR1 is DFQATT and CDR2 SNEGSKA (reference sequence). The CDR3 has 11 amino acids. Trimming pared 3 bases from V and 9 bases from J, leaving 9 bases between. CDR3 sequence: CSASVGFEQFF. The CDR3 bases are TGCAGTGCTAGTGTCGGTTTTGAGCAGTTCTTC.

This clone was seen just once. The CDR3 protein is CASSPQTEAYEQYF. The CDR3 DNA is TGCGCCAGCAGCCCCCAGACAGAGGCCTACGAGCAGTACTTC. The V call is TRBV4-3, the J call TRBJ2-7; a weak D match, TRBD1 (5 bases). V shed 4 bases and J shed 2 bases, with 12 bases lying between them. There are 14 residues in the CDR3. Germline CDR1 LGHNA, CDR2 YSLEER.

V is TRBV6-5 and J is TRBJ1-1, with a possible D match to TRBD1 (5 bases). Trimming shortened V by 6 bases and J by 6 bases, and 17 bases separated the two germline ends. Germline CDR1 and CDR2: MNHEY and SVGAGI. The CDR3 totals 14 residues. In DNA, the CDR3 is TGTGCCAGCAGGGACACTCCTTGGGGTCCTGAAGCTTTCTTT. Its translation is CASRDTPWGPEAFF.

The rearrangement uses TRBV9 and TRBJ2-6; 9 bases map to TRBD1. Losses at the gene ends were 4 bases for V and 4 bases for J; bases not matched to a gene: 12. CDR1 and CDR2 from the germline V gene are SGDLS and YYNGEE. This CDR3 is 18 amino acids long. The CDR3 region has the DNA TGTGCCAGCAGCCCCCGACAGGGGGTGGCTTCGGGGGCCAACGTCCTGACTTTC. Protein product: CASSPRQGVASGANVLTF.

The chain has TRBV29-1 and TRBJ2-7; 14 bases line up with TRBD2. In germline, CDR1 is SQVTM, CDR2 ANQGSEA. The trim removed 6 bases at V and 3 bases at J, leaving 4 bases unmatched. The CDR3 spans 14 residues. The CDR3 is CSVWTSGRLYEQYF. DNA of the CDR3: TGCAGCGTCTGGACTAGCGGGAGGCTCTACGAGCAGTACTTC.

The chain couples TRBV25-1 to TRBJ2-1; 8 bases fit TRBD1. This CDR3 has 17 residues. J was trimmed by 1 base and V by 2 bases; bases with no gene match: 7. Germline CDR1 is MGHDK and CDR2 is SYGVNS. CDR3 in amino acids: CASSEGNRGASYNEQFF. In DNA, the CDR3 is TGTGCCAGCAGTGAAGGAAACAGGGGGGCTTCCTACAATGAGCAGTTCTTC.